One sample yielded the 6 T cell receptor beta chains listed below, sequenced in a study of T cell clonality in common variable immunodeficiency. Some clones are missing from TCRdb's copy, which holds only in-frame ones; the method was immunoSEQ multiplex PCR. The repertoire has tens of thousands of clones, none seen only once; the ten largest take 2.5% to 3%. The sample consisted of peripheral blood mononuclear cells. Receptor source: a person aged 18-70 years in good health.

Comment on this clone: Since a much larger clone is just one base distant, this may be a read error. The read stops 3 residues short of the end of the CDR3; the missing end is completed from the germline J gene. The chain joins TRBV2 to TRBJ1-4; 7 nucleotides align to TRBD1. Per the germline V gene, CDR1 is SNHLY and CDR2 is FYNNEI. The CDR3 spans 13 residues. The CDR3 sequence is CASRRQGTEELFF. The DNA read from the CDR3 is TGTGCCAGCAGGCGACAGGGCACGGAAGAA. Combining the CDR3 with reference TRBV2 and TRBJ1-4 gives the whole variable domain EPEVTQTPSHQVTQMGQEVILRCVPISNHLYFYWYRQILGQKVEFLVSFYNNEISEKSEIFDDQFSVERPDGSNFTLKIRSTKLEDSAMYFCASRRQGTEELFFGSGTQLSVL.

This clone appeared a few times. Read sequence stops 3 residues before the CDR3 end, and the germline J gene provides the missing end. V is TRBV20-1 and J is TRBJ2-7; TRBD1 agrees at 8 bases. The CDR3 extends over 14 amino acids. CDR1 DFQATT and CDR2 SNEGSKA come from the germline V gene (reference sequence). J gave up 1 base and V 6 bases, and 8 bases lay outside the gene matches. The CDR3 sequence: CSASPGTGSYEQYF. CDR3 DNA (partial): TGCAGTGCAAGTCCCGGGACAGGATCCTACGAG.

This clone appeared many times. The read falls 3 residues short of the CDR3 end, and the missing part is taken from the germline J gene. The chain couples TRBV20-1 to TRBJ1-2; D is possibly TRBD1 (5 bases). Trimming left V 3 bases short and J 4 bases short, with 12 bases between. Germline V gene data show CDR1 as DFQATT and CDR2 as SNEGSKA (reference sequence). The CDR3 loop spans 13 amino acids. CDR3 bases read: TGCAGTGCTAGTGCAGGGAGTACCTATGGC. It yields the protein CSASAGSTYG. The whole CDR3 is CSASAGSTYGYTF.

Regarding this clone: The read halts 3 residues ahead of the CDR3 end, with the missing end drawn from the germline J gene. The rearrangement links TRBV7-7 to TRBJ1-1; TRBD1 is a possible D gene (5 bases). The CDR3 loop spans 13 amino acids. The germline V gene encodes CDR1 SSHAT and CDR2 FNYEAQ (reference sequence). The CDR3 bases that were read are TGTGCCAGCGGGGCTATATTCCAAGAGACA. This sequence encodes CASGAIFQET. The complete CDR3 protein is CASGAIFQETAFF.

This clone was observed at least ten times. The read finishes 3 residues shy of the CDR3 end, and the germline J gene is used to complete it. The chain employs TRBV14 and TRBJ2-2, with 12 bases fitting TRBD2. Germline V gene data show CDR1 as SGHDN and CDR2 as FVKESK. After removal of 6 bases from V and 5 bases from J, the junction contained 7 bases not matched to a gene. CDR3 size: 16 residues. The sequenced part of the CDR3 DNA is TGTGCCAGCAGTCAACTAGCGGGAGGAAGGACCGGGGAG. Protein product: CASSQLAGGRTGE. From start to end, the CDR3 is CASSQLAGGRTGELFF.

This clone was counted only a few times. The part of the CDR3 DNA that was read is TGTGCCAGCAGTTTCAACCGGGGTCAATCAGATACC. Its protein product is CASSFNRGQSDT. The CDR3 in its entirety is CASSFNRGQSDTYTF. The chain recombines TRBV6-2 or TRBV6-3 with TRBJ1-2, with D unresolved. The CDR3 extends 3 residues past the end of the read, so its final part is completed from the germline J gene. Germline CDR1 MNHEY, CDR2 SVGEGT. This CDR3 is 15 amino acids long.